The 7 T cell receptor beta chains given below trace back to one sample, sequenced in a study of T cells in Graves' hyperthyroidism and ophthalmopathy. Using RNA transcripts as the source, TCR beta CDR3 regions were amplified. Researchers ran a first-round RT-PCR on the TCR CDR3 using the HTBI primer set. MiXCR, applied by TCRdb to the multiplex PCR reads, yields one record per CDR3 protein. The profile covers about 98,000 distinct CDR3 sequences, with around 37% appearing a single time and approximately 10% taken by the ten largest. Material for sequencing was peripheral blood or thyroid tissue (not recorded which). The source is a woman aged 30 to 39 with Graves' hyperthyroidism.

This clonotype showed up many times. J is TRBJ1-4 and V is TRBV2, with unresolved D. The CDR3 is made up of 16 amino acids. V lost 5 bases, J lost 0 bases, and 13 bases lay in between. Germline CDR1 SNHLY, CDR2 FYNNEI. The CDR3 loop is CASSRGRSATNEKLFF. The DNA for the CDR3 is TGTGCCAGCAGTCGCGGTCGGTCCGCAACTAATGAAAAACTGTTTTTT. Looking up the rest from reference TRBV2 and TRBJ1-4 gives the full variable domain: EPEVTQTPSHQVTQMGQEVILRCVPISNHLYFYWYRQILGQKVEFLVSFYNNEISEKSEIFDDQFSVERPDGSNFTLKIRSTKLEDSAMYFCASSRGRSATNEKLFFGSGTQLSVL.

The chain carries TRBV7-9 and TRBJ1-1; TRBD1 matches at 7 bases. Germline-derived CDR1 and CDR2 are SEHNR and FQNEAQ (reference sequence). The trim removed 5 bases at V and 0 bases at J, leaving 6 bases unmatched. The CDR3 is made up of 15 amino acids. The CDR3 protein is CASSPQGTLNTEAFF. DNA of the CDR3: TGTGCCAGCAGCCCACAGGGGACCTTGAACACTGAAGCTTTCTTT.

This clonotype is labeled medium-sized. The chain is built from TRBV7-2 and TRBJ2-5; 10 nucleotides agree with TRBD2. The germline V gene encodes CDR1 SGHTA and CDR2 FQGNSA. With V trimmed by 4 bases and J by 7 bases, 3 bases remained unmatched. The CDR3 spans 13 residues. The DNA of the CDR3 is TGTGCCAGCAGCTCGAGCGGGAGGGTGACCCAGTACTTC. It encodes CASSSSGRVTQYF.

As regards this clonotype: A read error may produce the germline difference seen at one junction end. The genes are TRBV20-1 and TRBJ2-7, with no clear D. The germline CDR1 and CDR2 sequences are DFQATT and SNEGSKA (reference sequence). The length of the CDR3 is 11 residues. As DNA, the CDR3 is TGTAGTGCTAGTGTGGCGCGAGAGCAGTGCTTC. Protein product: CSASVAREQCF.

A word on this clonotype: The junction departs from the called germline gene at one end, perhaps through a read error. The CDR3 sequence is CASSESGLAGGPDGANVLTF. The CDR3 region has the DNA TGCGCCAGCAGTGAGTCAGGTCTAGCGGGAGGGCCGGATGGGGCCAACGTCCTGACCTTC. V and J are TRBV10-2 and TRBJ2-6, with 12 bases lining up with TRBD2. The CDR3 runs to 20 residues. Germline CDR1 and CDR2: WSHSY and SAAADI.

For the CDR3, the DNA is TGTGCCATCAGTGCGCCCGACAGGGGTGATCAGCCCCAGCATTTT. Translated: CAISAPDRGDQPQHF. The chain employs TRBV10-3 and TRBJ1-5; 8 bases align to TRBD1. The CDR3 consists of 15 residues. In germline, CDR1 is ENHRY, CDR2 SYGVKD. The V segment lost 4 bases and the J segment 5 bases; nucleotides outside the gene matches: 7.

This clonotype was found once. The genes are TRBV2 and TRBJ2-7; D may correspond to TRBD1 or TRBD2 (5 bases each). V lost 3 bases to trimming and J lost 5 bases, with 14 bases between them. From germline, CDR1 is SNHLY and CDR2 FYNNEI. CDR3 size: 14 residues. As DNA, the CDR3 is TGTGCCAGCAGTGACGGGATGGGACGCCACGAGCAGTACTTC. Its translation is CASSDGMGRHEQYF.